Following are 23 T cell receptor beta chains from one sample sequenced in a study of cytomegalovirus exposure and HLA in healthy donors. The PCR ran on 60 Vbeta and 13 Jbeta primers. Clones were sequenced by immunoSEQ multiplex PCR, and TCRdb holds only the in-frame ones, with some missing. The data show about 76,000 clones, 73% seen once. The source material was PBMCs. The receptors were sampled from a woman aged 40 to 49 in good health and CMV-seropositive.

This clone turned up a few times. The gene calls are TRBV10-2 and TRBJ2-5, with a possible D match to TRBD1 (5 bases). Trimming cost V 4 bases and J 5 bases, with 11 bases left between them. Germline V CDR1 and CDR2: WSHSY, SAAADI. The CDR3 runs 13 residues. CDR3 protein: CASSVGPGETQYF. Written as DNA, the CDR3 is TGCGCCAGCAGTGTGGGGCCTGGGGAGACCCAGTACTTC.

This clone was detected only a few times. V gene TRBV19 combines with J gene TRBJ2-5, with 8 bases aligning to TRBD2. Germline trimming cut 6 bases from V and 5 bases from J; bases unmatched to any gene: 11. Per the germline V gene, CDR1 is LNHDA and CDR2 is SQIVND (reference sequence). There are 15 residues in the CDR3. CDR3 sequence reads: CASSISGTWSETQYF. The DNA for the CDR3 is TGTGCCAGTAGCATTAGCGGGACTTGGTCGGAGACCCAGTACTTC.

In regard to this clone: An end of the junction does not agree with germline; a read error may underlie this. V is TRBV18 and J is TRBJ2-7; D remains unclear. CDR3 length equals 14 residues. The germline V gene has CDR1 KGHSH and CDR2 LQKENI. CDR3 protein: CASSPTPADDSSHF. CDR3 DNA: TGTGCCAGCTCACCCACACCCGCTGACGACTCCTCTCACTTC.

The chain joins TRBV6-7 to TRBJ1-3; TRBD1 matches at 8 bases. TRBV6-7 is designated an ORF whose function remains uncertain. This CDR3 comprises 14 residues. V dropped 7 bases and J dropped 0; count of bases not matched to a gene: 2. The CDR3 DNA reads TGTGCCAGCACCGGGACAGGCTCTGGAAACACCATATATTTT. It translates to CASTGTGSGNTIYF.

This sequence joins TRBV7-6 and TRBJ2-3; D gene uncertain. Germline CDR1 SGHVS, CDR2 FNYEAQ. This CDR3 contains 15 residues. Trimming left V 5 bases short and J 0 bases short, with 12 bases between. The chain's CDR3 is CASSLLNPSTDTQYF. The CDR3 DNA reads TGTGCCAGCAGCCTTCTAAACCCTAGCACAGATACGCAGTATTTT.

The V gene is TRBV11-2, the J gene TRBJ2-1, with 10 bases matching TRBD2. The CDR3 runs to 18 residues. V shed 2 bases, J shed 3 bases, and the junction held 10 bases outside the gene matches. The germline CDR1 and CDR2 sequences are SGHAT and FQNNGV. This chain's CDR3 is CASSLLSSVAGGYNEQFF. DNA of the CDR3: TGTGCCAGCAGCTTACTGTCATCGGTAGCGGGAGGCTACAATGAGCAGTTCTTC.

The chain employs TRBV11-1 and TRBJ2-1; TRBD1 aligns across 9 bases. After removal of 5 bases from V and 7 bases from J, the junction contained 12 bases not matched to a gene. The CDR3 has 16 residues. Germline-derived CDR1 and CDR2 are SGHAT and FQDESV (reference sequence). CDR3 sequence (DNA): TGTGCCAGCAGCCCACGCCGGGACAGGGCGGGTAATGAGCAGTTCTTC. Its protein product is CASSPRRDRAGNEQFF.

The chain joins TRBV7-6 to TRBJ2-1; 13 nucleotides match TRBD2. V shed 7 bases and J 6 bases; nucleotides not matched to a gene: 12. The CDR3 contains 17 residues. CDR1 SGHVS and CDR2 FNYEAQ come from the germline V gene. The CDR3 bases are TGTGCCAGCACCCCTCCGGGACTAGCGGGACCGGGCAATGAGCAGTTCTTC. Its translation is CASTPPGLAGPGNEQFF.

The chain couples TRBV28 to TRBJ1-2, with 7 bases that match TRBD1. J gave up 4 bases and V 6 bases, and 8 bases lay outside the gene matches. The CDR3 is made up of 14 amino acids. Germline loops: CDR1 MDHEN, CDR2 SYDVKM. The CDR3 coding sequence is TGTGCCAGCAGGGCCCCCGGGACAGTCTATGGCTACACCTTC. This sequence encodes CASRAPGTVYGYTF.

The count of this clone is one. The rearrangement uses TRBV7-9 and TRBJ2-6, with D possibly TRBD2 on 5 matching bases. Germline CDR1 and CDR2: SEHNR and FQNEAQ (reference sequence). V shed 5 bases and J shed 0 bases, with 11 bases lying between them. The CDR3 is 16 residues long. This chain's CDR3 is CASSPGIDSGANVLTF. CDR3 coding DNA: TGTGCCAGCAGCCCCGGGATCGACTCTGGGGCCAACGTCCTGACTTTC.

The CDR3 sequence: CASSESGGGRETQYF. CDR3 DNA sequence: TGTGCCAGCAGTGAATCAGGGGGTGGGCGAGAGACCCAGTACTTC. The chain carries TRBV25-1 and TRBJ2-5, with 7 bases that match TRBD1. The CDR3 runs 15 residues. Trimming cost V 1 base and J 4 bases; bases outside gene matches: 6. Germline V gives CDR1 MGHDK, CDR2 SYGVNS.

In its sample, this clone was seen once. V gene TRBV27 combines with J gene TRBJ2-2, with a tentative D call TRBD1 (5 bases). Trimming removed 3 bases from V and 4 bases from J, with 9 bases in between. This CDR3 is built from 14 residues. Germline V CDR1 and CDR2: MNHEY, SMNVEV (reference sequence). The CDR3 nucleotides read TGTGCCAGCAGTTTTCCAGGGCCCACCGGGGAGCTGTTTTTT. It codes for CASSFPGPTGELFF.

The V call is TRBV14, the J call TRBJ1-2; a possible D gene is TRBD1 (5 bases). The CDR3 has 16 amino acids. Looked up from germline, CDR1 is SGHDN and CDR2 is FVKESK. V lost 2 bases and J lost 5, with 18 bases in between. CDR3 in amino acids: CASSQQAHRRGYGYTF. In nucleotides, the CDR3 is TGTGCCAGCAGCCAACAGGCGCACAGGCGGGGGTATGGCTACACCTTC.

The rearrangement uses TRBV19 and TRBJ1-2, with a weak D call TRBD1 (6 bases). This CDR3 spans 13 amino acids. Per the germline V gene, CDR1 is LNHDA and CDR2 is SQIVND (reference sequence). Trimming took off 9 bases at V and 8 bases at J, with 19 bases between the two ends. The CDR3 region is CASLRGGVGGYTF. CDR3 in DNA: TGTGCCAGCCTCCGGGGGGGCGTAGGGGGCTACACCTTC.

The genes are TRBV7-8 and TRBJ1-1, with no clear D. V was clipped by 1 base and J by 2 bases, with 8 bases between them. CDR3 length equals 14 residues. CDR1 and CDR2 (germline): SGHVS, FQNEAQ. DNA of the CDR3: TGTGCCAGCAGCTTAGATAGAGTAAACACTGAAGCTTTCTTT. It is translated as CASSLDRVNTEAFF. Full variable domain (outside the CDR3, taken from reference TRBV7-8 and TRBJ1-1): GAGVSQSPRYKVAKRGQDVALRCDPISGHVSLFWYQQALGQGPEFLTYFQNEAQLDKSGLPSDRFFAERPEGSVSTLKIQRTQQEDSAVYLCASSLDRVNTEAFFGQGTRLTVV.

This clone has only one observation. This sequence joins TRBV19 and TRBJ1-5; 8 nucleotides align to TRBD1. With 7 bases clipped from V and 4 bases from J, the junction kept 9 bases outside the gene matches. The CDR3 totals 15 residues. Germline CDR1 reads LNHDA; CDR2 reads SQIVND (reference sequence). The CDR3 is CASMADREGNQPQHF. The CDR3 region has the DNA TGTGCCAGTATGGCGGACAGGGAGGGAAATCAGCCCCAGCATTTT.

This clone has at least ten counts. The J gene is TRBJ2-7, the V gene TRBV5-6; TRBD1 matches at 8 bases. CDR3 length: 17 amino acids. Germline values: CDR1 SGHDT, CDR2 YYEEEE. The J segment lost 3 bases and the V segment lost 4 bases, leaving 15 bases of the junction unmatched. DNA for the CDR3: TGTGCCAGCAGCGGAGGGGGCCCAGGGGGCTACTTCTACGAGCAGTACTTC. Translation gives CASSGGGPGGYFYEQYF.

The chain is built from TRBV7-9 and TRBJ2-3; 7 nucleotides line up with TRBD1. The germline CDR1 and CDR2 sequences are SEHNR and FQNEAQ (reference sequence). The V and J ends lost 4 bases and 4 bases, in that order; junction bases with no gene match: 8. The length of the CDR3 is 15 residues. The CDR3 region is CASSSDRERADTQYF. As DNA, the CDR3 is TGTGCCAGCAGCTCCGACAGGGAACGTGCAGATACGCAGTATTTT.

This clone appeared once. The genes are TRBV30 and TRBJ2-7; 11 bases line up with TRBD2. The CDR3 covers 13 residues. V dropped 5 bases and J dropped 5; count of bases not matched to a gene: 5. Germline V gene lookup returns CDR1 GTSNPN and CDR2 SVGIG (reference sequence). CDR3 nucleotides: TGTGCCTGGGATACTAGCGGGGGCCACGAGCAGTACTTC. Protein sequence: CAWDTSGGHEQYF.

This clone occurred a few times. V is TRBV25-1 and J is TRBJ2-1; 7 bases are a match to TRBD2. Germline V gene lookup returns CDR1 MGHDK and CDR2 SYGVNS. V lost 10 bases and J lost 7; bases outside the gene matches: 10. The CDR3 runs to 13 residues. The CDR3 protein is CATMGWEGNEQFF. CDR3 coding DNA: TGTGCCACCATGGGGTGGGAGGGAAATGAGCAGTTCTTC.

This clone was seen a few times. The chain joins TRBV25-1 to TRBJ2-7; 7 positions match TRBD2. This CDR3 comprises 14 residues. Germline CDR1 is MGHDK and CDR2 is SYGVNS. The J segment lost 2 bases and the V segment lost 5 bases, leaving 6 bases of the junction unmatched. DNA of the CDR3: TGTGCCAGCAGTTCTCTGCGGGAGACCTACGAGCAGTACTTC. This sequence encodes CASSSLRETYEQYF.

This clone was observed once. The chain couples TRBV2 to TRBJ2-7; 10 bases are shared with TRBD1. Germline V CDR1 and CDR2: SNHLY, FYNNEI. This CDR3 region has 15 residues. The trim removed 3 bases at V and 3 bases at J, leaving 5 bases unmatched. CDR3 protein: CASSEGQGRYYEQYF. CDR3 nucleotides: TGTGCCAGCAGTGAGGGACAGGGGCGATACTACGAGCAGTACTTC.

The V gene is TRBV9, the J gene TRBJ2-3; 9 nucleotides line up with TRBD2. The V gene end was trimmed by 2 bases and the J gene end by 0 bases; junction bases not matched to a gene: 10. The V gene's germline CDR1 is SGDLS and CDR2 YYNGEE. The CDR3 spans 18 residues. CDR3: CASSVGPGTSFSTDTQYF. CDR3 DNA sequence: TGTGCCAGCAGCGTCGGGCCCGGGACTAGCTTTAGCACAGATACGCAGTATTTT.